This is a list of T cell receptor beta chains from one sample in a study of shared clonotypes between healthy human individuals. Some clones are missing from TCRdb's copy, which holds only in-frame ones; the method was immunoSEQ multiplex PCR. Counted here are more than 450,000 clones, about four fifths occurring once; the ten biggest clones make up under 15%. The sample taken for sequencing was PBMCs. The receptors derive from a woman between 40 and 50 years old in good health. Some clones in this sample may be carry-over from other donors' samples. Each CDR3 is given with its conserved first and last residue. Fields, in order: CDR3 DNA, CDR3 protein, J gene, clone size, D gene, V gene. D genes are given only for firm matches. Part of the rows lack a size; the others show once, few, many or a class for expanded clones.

DNA: TGTGCCATCAGTGAGACAAGGACTAGCAGCACCGGGGAGCTGTTTTTT; CDR3: CAISETRTSSTGELFF; J: TRBJ2-2; size: .; D: TRBD2; V: TRBV10-3
DNA: TGTGCCAGCAGGCCCTCGGGGGAAAGTGAAAAACTGTTTTTT; CDR3: CASRPSGESEKLFF; J: TRBJ1-4; size: once; D: .; V: TRBV6-1
DNA: TGTGCCAGCAGCTTAGTGATCCTAGCGGGTACCCCCTACGAGCAGTACTTC; CDR3: CASSLVILAGTPYEQYF; J: TRBJ2-7; size: .; D: TRBD2; V: TRBV7-8
DNA: TGTGCCAGCAGCCAAGAGCCGGGCCACGAGCAGTACTTC; CDR3: CASSQEPGHEQYF; J: TRBJ2-7; size: .; D: .; V: TRBV4-2
DNA: TGCGCCAGCAGCCAAGGATCCGCGGGTCAAGAGACCCAGTACTTC; CDR3: CASSQGSAGQETQYF; J: TRBJ2-5; size: .; D: .; V: TRBV4-3
DNA: TGTGCCAGCAGCCACAGACAGCCCTACGAGCAGTACTTC; CDR3: CASSHRQPYEQYF; J: TRBJ2-7; size: .; D: .; V: TRBV6-6
DNA: TGTGCCACCCTACGGGACTTCGCGAACACCGGGGAGCTGTTTTTT; CDR3: CATLRDFANTGELFF; J: TRBJ2-2; size: .; D: .; V: TRBV28
DNA: TGTGCCTGGAGTGTACAAGGGAGAGTGGAGACCCAGTACTTC; CDR3: CAWSVQGRVETQYF; J: TRBJ2-5; size: .; D: .; V: TRBV30
DNA: TGTGCCAGCAGCACCGGACTAGCGGGAGATGGTGAGCAGTTCTTC; CDR3: CASSTGLAGDGEQFF; J: TRBJ2-1; size: once; D: TRBD2; V: TRBV7-2
DNA: TGTGCCAGCAGTGTGGGATCAGACCCCTACGAGCAGTACTTC; CDR3: CASSVGSDPYEQYF; J: TRBJ2-7; size: once; D: .; V: TRBV2